Listed here is a single T cell receptor (beta chain). What it binds is not known. A J-beta primer mix and a sample-barcoded 5' primer were used in a second PCR of about 7 to 12 cycles. Unique molecular identifiers of 12 random nucleotides labeled each cDNA. Via MiXCR, TCRdb re-called the 5' RACE reads, giving one row per CDR3 protein. The table has 1.5 million to 1.9 million distinct CDR3 sequences, roughly two fifths seen once; the top ten hold about 4%. The source of the sample is a study of blood T cells in healthy people across ages. Study-level information: About one barcoded beta molecule per two T cells was captured by template switching. Study-wide results and caveats: The long-lived group displayed more naive CD4+ cells, plus higher diversity, than the aged donors did. In older individuals, TCR beta diversity per million T cells was lower, falling roughly linearly with age.

This sequence was found in a woman aged 18-29 years in good health. The sequencing sample was made of blood.

The chain's CDR3 is CASSQGGWGDNEQFF. CDR3 coding DNA: TGTGCCAGTAGCCAGGGAGGCTGGGGGGACAATGAGCAGTTCTTC. V and J are TRBV19 and TRBJ2-1, with TRBD2 as a possible D gene (6 bases). The V gene lost 6 bases and the J gene lost 5 bases, with 17 bases spanning the gap. There are 15 residues in the CDR3. Germline CDR1 LNHDA, CDR2 SQIVND (reference sequence).